This paragraph covers one TCR beta chain sequence. This CDR3 contains 13 residues. In germline, CDR1 is MNHEY, CDR2 SVGAGI. Trimming took 2 bases from V and 5 from J, leaving 9 bases between them. This sample was taken from a study of blood T cell repertoires in COVID-19. How the authors handled the data: Reference gene primers were amplified, and this amplification served to estimate nucleated cell counts. Profiling relied on immunoSEQ multiplex PCR, and the TCRdb table lists in-frame clones only, not all of them. V and J calls and clone size are as listed in that table; D and trimming were resolved from the DNA. Of 250,000 or so clones in the sample, approximately 86% are singletons; the top ten hold over 2.5%.

The rearrangement links TRBV6-5 to TRBJ1-1; the D is unclear. What was sequenced was PBMCs or T cells enriched from blood (not recorded which). This TCR was recovered from a young woman who had recovered from COVID-19. The CDR3 loop reads CASSYAGKTEAFF. Written as DNA, the CDR3 is TGTGCCAGCAGTTACGCGGGGAAGACTGAAGCTTTCTTT.